This section outlines one TCR beta chain sequence together with its context. Its antigen is not identified. Sample-barcoded 5' priming and a J-beta primer mix drove a second PCR of roughly 7 to 11 cycles. TCRdb redid the calling of the 5' RACE reads with MiXCR, one entry per CDR3 protein. The sample consists of 1.5 million to 2 million distinct CDR3 sequences, about 39% of them appearing once. The CDR3 is made up of 15 amino acids. Germline trimming cut 5 bases from V and 10 bases from J; bases unmatched to any gene: 12. Germline values: CDR1 MDHEN, CDR2 SYDVKM. Every sample had a minimum of 6 million PBMCs isolated. This sample was included in a study of blood T cells in healthy people across ages. Study observations and caveats: A greater number of naive CD4+ cells and higher diversity distinguished long-lived donors from aged donors. Without sorted subsets, naive and antigen-experienced compartments could not be conclusively compared.

The sample consisted of blood. This TCR was recovered from a human donor in good health. V usage is TRBV28 and J usage is TRBJ2-1; TRBD1 aligns across 9 bases. The CDR3 is CASSPRDRVPYEQFF. CDR3 DNA sequence: TGTGCCAGCAGTCCTCGGGACAGGGTACCCTACGAGCAGTTCTTC.